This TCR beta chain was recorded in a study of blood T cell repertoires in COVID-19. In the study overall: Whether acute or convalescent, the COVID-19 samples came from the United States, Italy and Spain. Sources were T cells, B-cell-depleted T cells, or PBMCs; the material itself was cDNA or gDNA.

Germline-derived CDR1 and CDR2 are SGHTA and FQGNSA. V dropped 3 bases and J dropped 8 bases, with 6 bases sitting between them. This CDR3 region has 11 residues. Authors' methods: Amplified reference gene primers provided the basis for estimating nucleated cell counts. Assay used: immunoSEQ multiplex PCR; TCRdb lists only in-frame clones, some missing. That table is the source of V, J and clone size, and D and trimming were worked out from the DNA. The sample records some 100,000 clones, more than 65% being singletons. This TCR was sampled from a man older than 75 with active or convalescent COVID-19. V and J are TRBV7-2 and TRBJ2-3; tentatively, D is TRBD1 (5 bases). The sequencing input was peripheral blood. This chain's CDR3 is CASSLGLTQYF. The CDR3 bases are TGTGCCAGCAGCTTGGGGCTTACGCAGTATTTT.